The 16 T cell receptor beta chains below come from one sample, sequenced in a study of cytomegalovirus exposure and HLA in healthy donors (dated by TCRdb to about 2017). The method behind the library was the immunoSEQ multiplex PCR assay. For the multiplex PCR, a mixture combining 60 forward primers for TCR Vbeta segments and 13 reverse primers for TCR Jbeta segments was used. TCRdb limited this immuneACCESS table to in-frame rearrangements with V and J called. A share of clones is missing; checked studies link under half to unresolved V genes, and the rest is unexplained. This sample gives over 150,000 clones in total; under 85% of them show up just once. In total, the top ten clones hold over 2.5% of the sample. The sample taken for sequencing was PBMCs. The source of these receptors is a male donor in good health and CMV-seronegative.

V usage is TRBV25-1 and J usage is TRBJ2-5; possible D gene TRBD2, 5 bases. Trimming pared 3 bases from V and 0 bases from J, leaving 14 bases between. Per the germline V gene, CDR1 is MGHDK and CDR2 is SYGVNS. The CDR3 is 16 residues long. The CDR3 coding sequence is TGTGCCAGCAGTGAGGAGGACGTTAAATACCAAGAGACCCAGTACTTC. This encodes CASSEEDVKYQETQYF.

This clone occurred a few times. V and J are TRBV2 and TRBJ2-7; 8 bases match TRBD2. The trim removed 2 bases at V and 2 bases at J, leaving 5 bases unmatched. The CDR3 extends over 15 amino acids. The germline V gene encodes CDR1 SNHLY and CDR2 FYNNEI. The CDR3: CASSELAGVTYEQYF. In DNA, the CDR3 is TGTGCCAGCAGTGAACTAGCGGGCGTCACCTACGAGCAGTACTTC.

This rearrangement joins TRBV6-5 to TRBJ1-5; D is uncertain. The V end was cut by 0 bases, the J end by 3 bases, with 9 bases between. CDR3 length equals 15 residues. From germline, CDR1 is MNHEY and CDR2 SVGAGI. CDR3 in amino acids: CASSYSSNPNQPQHF. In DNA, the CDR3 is TGTGCCAGCAGTTACTCCTCTAACCCCAATCAGCCCCAGCATTTT.

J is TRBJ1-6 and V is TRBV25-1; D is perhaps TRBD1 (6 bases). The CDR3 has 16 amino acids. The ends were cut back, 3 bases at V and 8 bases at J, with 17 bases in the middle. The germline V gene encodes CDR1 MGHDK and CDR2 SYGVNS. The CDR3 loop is CASSDRTGTRYSPLHF. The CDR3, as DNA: TGTGCCAGCAGTGATCGTACAGGGACAAGGTATTCACCCCTCCACTTT.

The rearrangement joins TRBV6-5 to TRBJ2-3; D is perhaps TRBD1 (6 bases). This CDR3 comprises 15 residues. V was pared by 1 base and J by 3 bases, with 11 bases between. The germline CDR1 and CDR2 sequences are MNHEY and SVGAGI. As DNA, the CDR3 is TGTGCCAGCAGTTACTTCGGGCAGGGGACAGATACGCAGTATTTT. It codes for CASSYFGQGTDTQYF.

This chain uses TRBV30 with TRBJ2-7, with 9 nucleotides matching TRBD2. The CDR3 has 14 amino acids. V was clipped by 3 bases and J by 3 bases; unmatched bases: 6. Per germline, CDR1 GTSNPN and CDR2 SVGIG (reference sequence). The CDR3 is CAWRRAGGYYEQYF. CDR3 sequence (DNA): TGTGCCTGGAGGAGGGCGGGAGGGTACTACGAGCAGTACTTC.

The CDR3 DNA sequence: TGTGCCAGTAGTAAGATGGGACAGGTTTTCAATCAGCCCCAGCATTTT. This encodes CASSKMGQVFNQPQHF. The chain has TRBV19 and TRBJ1-5; 8 positions match TRBD1. V shed 4 bases and J 3 bases; nucleotides not matched to a gene: 8. The CDR3 is 16 residues long. Germline CDR1 is LNHDA and CDR2 is SQIVND (reference sequence).

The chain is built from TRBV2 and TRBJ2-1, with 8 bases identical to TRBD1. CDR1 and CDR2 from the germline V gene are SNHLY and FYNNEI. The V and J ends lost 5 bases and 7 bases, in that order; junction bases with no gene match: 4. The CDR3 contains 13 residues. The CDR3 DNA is TGTGCCAGCAGTAGACAGGGGTTGAATGAGCAGTTCTTC. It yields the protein CASSRQGLNEQFF.

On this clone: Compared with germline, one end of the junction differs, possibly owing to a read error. The CDR3 sequence is CASSAQGRNTEASF. CDR3 DNA sequence: TGTGCCAGCAGTGCACAGGGGAGGAACACTGAAGCTTCCTTT. The chain employs TRBV25-1 and TRBJ1-1; 7 nucleotides align to TRBD1. Germline loops: CDR1 MGHDK, CDR2 SYGVNS. The CDR3 extends over 14 amino acids.

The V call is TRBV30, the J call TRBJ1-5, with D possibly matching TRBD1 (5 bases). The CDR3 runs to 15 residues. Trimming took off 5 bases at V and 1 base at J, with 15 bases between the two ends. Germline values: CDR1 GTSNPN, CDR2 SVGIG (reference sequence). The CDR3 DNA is TGTGCCTGGGGAAACTGGGGGGAGAGCAATCAGCCCCAGCATTTT. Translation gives CAWGNWGESNQPQHF.

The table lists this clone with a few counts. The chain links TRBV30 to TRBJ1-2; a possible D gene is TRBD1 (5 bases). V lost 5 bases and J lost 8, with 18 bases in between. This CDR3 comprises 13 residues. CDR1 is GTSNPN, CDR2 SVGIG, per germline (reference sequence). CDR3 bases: TGTGCCTGGGATCCCTCAGGGTTTGAGGGCTACACCTTC. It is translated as CAWDPSGFEGYTF. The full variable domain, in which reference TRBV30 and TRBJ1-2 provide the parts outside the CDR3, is SQTIHQWPATLVQPVGSPLSLECTVEGTSNPNLYWYRQAAGRGLQLLFYSVGIGQISSEVPQNLSASRPQDRQFILSSKKLLLSDSGFYLCAWDPSGFEGYTFGSGTRLTVV.

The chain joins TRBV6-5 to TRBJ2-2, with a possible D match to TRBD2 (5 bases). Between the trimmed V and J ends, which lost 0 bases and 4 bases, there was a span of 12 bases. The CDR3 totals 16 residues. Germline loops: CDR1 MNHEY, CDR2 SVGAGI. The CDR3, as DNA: TGTGCCAGCAGTTACTCGTTCGGGGATCGCACCGGGGAGCTGTTTTTT. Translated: CASSYSFGDRTGELFF.

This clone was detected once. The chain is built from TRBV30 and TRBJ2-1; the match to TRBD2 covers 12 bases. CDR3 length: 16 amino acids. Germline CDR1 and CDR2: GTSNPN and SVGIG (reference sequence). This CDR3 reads CATALLAGGDSNEQFF. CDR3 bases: TGTGCGACGGCGTTACTAGCGGGAGGAGACAGCAATGAGCAGTTCTTC.

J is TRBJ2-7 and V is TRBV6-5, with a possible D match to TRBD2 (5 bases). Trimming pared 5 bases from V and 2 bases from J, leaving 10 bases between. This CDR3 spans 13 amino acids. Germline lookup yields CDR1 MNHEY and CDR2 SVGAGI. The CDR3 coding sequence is TGTGCCAGCAGTCGCCCCGGGGCCTACGAGCAGTACTTC. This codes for CASSRPGAYEQYF.

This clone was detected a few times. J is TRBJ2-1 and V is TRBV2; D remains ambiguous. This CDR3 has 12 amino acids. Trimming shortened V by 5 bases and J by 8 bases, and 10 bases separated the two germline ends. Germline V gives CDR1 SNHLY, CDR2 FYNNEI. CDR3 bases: TGTGCCAGCAGTCCAAGCCGGGATGAGCAGTTCTTC. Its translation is CASSPSRDEQFF.

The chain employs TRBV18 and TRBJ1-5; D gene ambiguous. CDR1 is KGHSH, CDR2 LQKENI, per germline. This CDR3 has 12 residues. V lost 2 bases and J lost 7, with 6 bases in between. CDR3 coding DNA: TGTGCCAGCTCACCAGTATCCCAGCCCCAGCATTTT. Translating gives CASSPVSQPQHF.